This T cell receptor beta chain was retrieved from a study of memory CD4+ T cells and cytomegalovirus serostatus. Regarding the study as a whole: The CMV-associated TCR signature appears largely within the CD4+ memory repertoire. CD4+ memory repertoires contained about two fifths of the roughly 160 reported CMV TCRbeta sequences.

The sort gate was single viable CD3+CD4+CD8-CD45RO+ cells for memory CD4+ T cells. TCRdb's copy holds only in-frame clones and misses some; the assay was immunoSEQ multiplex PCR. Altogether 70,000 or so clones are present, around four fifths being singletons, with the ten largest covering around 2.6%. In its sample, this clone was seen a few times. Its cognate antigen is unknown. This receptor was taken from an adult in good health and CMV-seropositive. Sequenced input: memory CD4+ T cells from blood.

The CDR3 nucleotides read TGCGCCAGCAGCGTGGACGGGACCTACGAGCAGTACGTC. Protein product: CASSVDGTYEQYV. The genes are TRBV5-1 and TRBJ2-7, with D maybe TRBD2 (5 bases). Germline V gives CDR1 SGHRS, CDR2 YFSETQ. The CDR3 consists of 13 residues. Trimming shortened V by 4 bases and J by 2 bases, and 10 bases separated the two germline ends.